This TCR beta chain stems from a study of blood T cell repertoires in COVID-19. The assay was immunoSEQ multiplex PCR, and TCRdb's table has in-frame clones only and misses some. The sample has tens of thousands of clones, more than 70% seen once. V dropped 6 bases and J dropped 7 bases, with 19 bases sitting between them. This CDR3 spans 15 amino acids. CDR1 LNHDA and CDR2 SQIVND come from the germline V gene (reference sequence). This rearrangement joins TRBV19 to TRBJ1-5; D is perhaps TRBD1 (6 bases). The TCR was taken from a human donor in a cohort sampled during active COVID-19. The source material was peripheral blood. The CDR3 nucleotides read TGTGCCAGTAGCCCCCTCGGGACATCTTTCCAGCCCCAGCATTTT. Protein product: CASSPLGTSFQPQHF.